This TCR beta chain is drawn from a study of blood T cell repertoires in COVID-19. On the study more broadly: Sources were T cells, B-cell-depleted T cells, or PBMCs; the material itself was cDNA or gDNA.

V was cut by 3 bases and J by 2 bases, with 18 bases left in between. The CDR3 sequence is 17 residues long. Germline CDR1 MNHEY, CDR2 SMNVEV (reference sequence). Seattle researchers signed up patients amid active infection and tracked them longitudinally. Generated by immunoSEQ multiplex PCR, the TCRdb table keeps only in-frame clones and is missing some. Here the sample spans about 230,000 clones, roughly 81% being singletons. The chain couples TRBV27 to TRBJ2-3; D remains unclear. Specimen: peripheral blood. The receptor was derived from a woman aged 80 or over with COVID-19, enrolled during active disease. The CDR3 DNA follows: TGTGCCAGCAGTTTCCTTCTGAGGCCCTTGGACACAGATACGCAGTATTTT. It translates to CASSFLLRPLDTDTQYF.